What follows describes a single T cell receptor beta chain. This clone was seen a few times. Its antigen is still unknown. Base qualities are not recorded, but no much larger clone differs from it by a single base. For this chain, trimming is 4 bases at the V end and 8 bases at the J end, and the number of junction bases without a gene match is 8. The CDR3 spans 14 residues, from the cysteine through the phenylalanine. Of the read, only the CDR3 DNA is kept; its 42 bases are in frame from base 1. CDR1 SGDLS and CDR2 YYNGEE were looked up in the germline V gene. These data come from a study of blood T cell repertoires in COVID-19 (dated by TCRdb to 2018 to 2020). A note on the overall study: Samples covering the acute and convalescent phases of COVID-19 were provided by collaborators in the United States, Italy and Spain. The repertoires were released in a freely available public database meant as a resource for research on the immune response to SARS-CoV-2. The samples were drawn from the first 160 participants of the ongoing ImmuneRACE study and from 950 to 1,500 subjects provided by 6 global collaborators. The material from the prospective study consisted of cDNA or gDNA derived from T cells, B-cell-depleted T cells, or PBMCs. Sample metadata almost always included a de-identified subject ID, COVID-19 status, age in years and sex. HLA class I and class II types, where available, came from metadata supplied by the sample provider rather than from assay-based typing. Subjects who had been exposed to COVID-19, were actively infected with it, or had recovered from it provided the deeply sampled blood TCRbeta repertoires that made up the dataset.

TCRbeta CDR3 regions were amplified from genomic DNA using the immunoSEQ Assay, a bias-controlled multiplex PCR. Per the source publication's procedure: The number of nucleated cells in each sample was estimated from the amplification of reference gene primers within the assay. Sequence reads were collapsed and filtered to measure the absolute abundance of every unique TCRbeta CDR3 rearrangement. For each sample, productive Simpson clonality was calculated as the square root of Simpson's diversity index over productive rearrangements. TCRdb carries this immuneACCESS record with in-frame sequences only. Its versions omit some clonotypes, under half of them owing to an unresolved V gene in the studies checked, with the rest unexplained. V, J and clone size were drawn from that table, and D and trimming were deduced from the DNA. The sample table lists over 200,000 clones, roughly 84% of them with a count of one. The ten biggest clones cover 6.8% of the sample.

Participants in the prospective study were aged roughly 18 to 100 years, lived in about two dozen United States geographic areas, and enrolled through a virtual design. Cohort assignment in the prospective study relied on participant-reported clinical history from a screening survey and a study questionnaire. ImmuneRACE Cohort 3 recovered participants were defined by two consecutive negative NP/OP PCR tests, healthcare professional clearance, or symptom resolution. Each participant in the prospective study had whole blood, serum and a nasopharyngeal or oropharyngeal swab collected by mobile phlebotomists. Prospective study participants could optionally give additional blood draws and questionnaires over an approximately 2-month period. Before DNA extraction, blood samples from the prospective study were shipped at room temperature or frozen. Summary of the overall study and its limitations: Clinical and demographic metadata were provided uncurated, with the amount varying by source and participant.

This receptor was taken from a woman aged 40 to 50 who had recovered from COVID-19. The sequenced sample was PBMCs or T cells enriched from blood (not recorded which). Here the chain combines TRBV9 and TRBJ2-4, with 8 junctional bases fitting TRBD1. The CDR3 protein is CASSYTTGGDIQYF. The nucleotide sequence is TGTGCCAGCAGCTATACCACAGGGGGAGACATTCAGTACTTC.